Listed here are 27 T cell receptor beta chains from one sample, sequenced in a study of response to subunit inactivated influenza vaccine. TCRdb re-called the RT-PCR reads with MiXCR, one entry per CDR3 protein. The sample has a few hundred thousand distinct CDR3 sequences; about 11% are singletons. These data were likewise used in another study, on T cells expressing NK-cell markers. As that study records: Scientists made TCR beta cDNA using 5'RACE template switching with UMIs.

The sample was PBMCs from blood, taken on the day of vaccination. These receptors were obtained from a man in his fifties or sixties who received an inactivated influenza vaccine.

There are a few counts of this clonotype. The J gene is TRBJ2-4, the V gene TRBV7-8; tentative D call: TRBD2 (5 bases). The CDR3 contains 15 residues. The germline V gene has CDR1 SGHVS and CDR2 FQNEAQ. The V end lost 2 bases, the J end lost 7 bases, and 15 bases lay between the germline ends. The CDR3 DNA sequence: TGTGCCAGCAGCTTAACCCCCGGGCGGGTGAACATTCAGTACTTC. Translation: CASSLTPGRVNIQYF. The variable domain in full, completed from reference TRBV7-8 and TRBJ2-4, reads GAGVSQSPRYKVAKRGQDVALRCDPISGHVSLFWYQQALGQGPEFLTYFQNEAQLDKSGLPSDRFFAERPEGSVSTLKIQRTQQEDSAVYLCASSLTPGRVNIQYFGAGTRLSVL.

The table lists this clonotype with many counts. V is TRBV12-3 or TRBV12-4 and J is TRBJ2-7, with D possibly TRBD2 on 5 matching bases. Trimming shortened V by 1 base and J by 6 bases, and 7 bases separated the two germline ends. This CDR3 has 12 residues. The CDR3 nucleotides are TGTGCCAGCAGTTTAGTAGCGAGCGAGCAGTACTTC. Translating it yields CASSLVASEQYF.

This clonotype has just a few counts. This chain uses TRBV11-1 with TRBJ2-6; TRBD1 agrees at 9 bases. The germline CDR1 and CDR2 sequences are SGHAT and FQDESV (reference sequence). V shed 4 bases, J shed 4 bases, and the junction held 11 bases outside the gene matches. There are 18 residues in the CDR3. CDR3 in amino acids: CASSSRIGQGTGANVLTF. The CDR3 bases are TGTGCCAGCAGCTCGCGAATAGGACAGGGGACCGGGGCCAACGTCCTGACTTTC.

This clonotype was detected ten times or more. V is TRBV7-6 and J is TRBJ2-7; D might be TRBD1 (5 bases). CDR1 is SGHVS, CDR2 FNYEAQ, per germline. With 2 bases removed from V and 3 bases from J, the gap between germline ends came to 11 bases. CDR3 length: 14 residues. CDR3 loop: CASSLTSGFYEQYF. The CDR3 nucleotides read TGTGCCAGCAGCTTAACCTCAGGGTTCTACGAGCAGTACTTC.

This clonotype has just a few counts. The genes are TRBV5-1 and TRBJ2-7; TRBD1 aligns across 8 bases. Germline CDR1 is SGHRS and CDR2 is YFSETQ. This CDR3 has 14 residues. With V trimmed by 9 bases and J by 0 bases, 8 bases remained unmatched. CDR3 nucleotide sequence: TGCGCCACCCGACAGGGGTTAAGCTCCTACGAGCAGTACTTC. Its protein product is CATRQGLSSYEQYF.

This clonotype was recorded a few times. This chain connects TRBV20-1 to TRBJ2-1, with D perhaps matching TRBD2 (6 bases). In germline, CDR1 is DFQATT, CDR2 SNEGSKA (reference sequence). The CDR3 is made up of 10 amino acids. V lost 5 bases, J lost 14 bases, and 13 bases lay in between. CDR3 coding DNA: TGCAGTGCTGGCGGAGGGCCGGAGTTCTTC. Translated, it gives CSAGGGPEFF.

Ten or more counts support this clonotype. CDR3 DNA: TGCGCCAGCAGAGAGGAGGCTGACTATGGCTACACCTTC. Its translation: CASREEADYGYTF. The chain is built from TRBV5-1 and TRBJ1-2, with no clear D. From germline, CDR1 is SGHRS and CDR2 YFSETQ. The CDR3 is 13 amino acids. V lost 5 bases and J 3 bases, leaving 11 bases between the germline ends.

This clonotype was observed a few times. This chain connects TRBV4-2 to TRBJ2-1, with TRBD2 matching 7 bases. V gave up 1 base and J gave up 7 bases; unmatched junction bases: 4. The CDR3 consists of 14 residues. The V gene's germline CDR1 is LGHNA and CDR2 YNFKEQ. The CDR3 nucleotides read TGTGCCAGCAGCCAAGGAGCGGGGTATAATGAGCAGTTCTTC. Amino acids: CASSQGAGYNEQFF.

The chain has TRBV6-2 or TRBV6-3 and TRBJ2-1; 11 nucleotides match TRBD2. This CDR3 has 17 residues. Germline V gene data show CDR1 as MNHEY and CDR2 as SVGEGT. V shed 6 bases and J 0 bases; nucleotides not matched to a gene: 7. The CDR3 sequence: CASSRAGLAASYNEQFF. CDR3 in DNA: TGTGCCAGCAGCCGCGCGGGACTAGCGGCCTCCTACAATGAGCAGTTCTTC.

The sample holds a few counts of this clonotype. The chain has TRBV20-1 and TRBJ2-3; D is unclear. The V end lost 6 bases, the J end lost 2 bases, and 15 bases lay between the germline ends. The CDR3 is 14 residues long. Germline V CDR1 and CDR2: DFQATT, SNEGSKA (reference sequence). The CDR3 DNA reads TGCAGTGCGACGGACCCGGTCTTCACAGATACGCAGTATTTT. Translation: CSATDPVFTDTQYF.

This clonotype showed up many times. CDR3 sequence: CASSFVGQETQYF. CDR3 in DNA: TGCGCCAGCAGCTTCGTTGGCCAAGAGACCCAGTACTTC. The chain uses TRBV5-1 and TRBJ2-5; D is ambiguous. Germline V gene sequence: CDR1 SGHRS, CDR2 YFSETQ. The CDR3 length is 13 residues. V was clipped by 2 bases and J by 1 base, with 6 bases between them.

This clonotype has a handful of counts. This chain links TRBV12-3 or TRBV12-4 with TRBJ1-2, with 7 bases matching TRBD1. V dropped 8 bases and J dropped 8; count of bases not matched to a gene: 14. The CDR3 has 14 residues. For the CDR3, the DNA is TGTGCCAGCGTTGGAATATTAACAGGGGCCGGCTACACCTTC. Protein product: CASVGILTGAGYTF.

This clonotype was counted a few times. The V gene is TRBV6-2 or TRBV6-3, the J gene TRBJ2-5; 9 nucleotides line up with TRBD2. The J segment lost 6 bases and the V segment lost 0 bases, leaving 14 bases of the junction unmatched. The germline V gene has CDR1 MNHEY and CDR2 SVGEGT. The CDR3 is made up of 18 amino acids. The CDR3 coding sequence is TGTGCCAGCAGTTACTCGATAATCGCTAGCGGGGACTATAAGACCCAGTACTTC. Its translation is CASSYSIIASGDYKTQYF.

This rearrangement joins TRBV10-3 to TRBJ2-2; TRBD2 matches 10 bases. The ends lost 6 bases at V and 6 bases at J; junction bases unmatched: 7. Germline lookup yields CDR1 ENHRY and CDR2 SYGVKD. The CDR3 has 15 amino acids. The CDR3 region is CAIRDSGRAAGELFF. CDR3 in DNA: TGTGCCATCAGGGACAGCGGGAGGGCCGCCGGGGAGCTGTTTTTT.

The table lists this clonotype with many counts. The chain couples TRBV12-3 or TRBV12-4 to TRBJ1-2; 8 bases line up with TRBD1. After removal of 7 bases from V and 3 bases from J, the junction contained 10 bases not matched to a gene. CDR3 size: 15 residues. The CDR3 DNA sequence: TGTGCCAGCACTCCGACAGGGGAGGCTGACTATGGCTACACCTTC. Translated: CASTPTGEADYGYTF.

This clonotype was observed a few times. CDR3 sequence: CASSINHHPSYEQYF. CDR3 DNA: TGTGCCAGCAGCATCAACCACCACCCCTCCTACGAGCAGTACTTC. The J gene is TRBJ2-7, the V gene TRBV7-2; D remains unclear. CDR1 SGHTA and CDR2 FQGNSA come from the germline V gene. This CDR3 has 15 amino acids. V was trimmed by 5 bases and J by 0 bases, leaving 14 bases between them.

Only a few counts were recorded for this clonotype. The gene calls are TRBV20-1 and TRBJ2-3; no clear D. The CDR3 runs 14 residues. The V end lost 4 bases, the J end lost 0 bases, and 11 bases lay between the germline ends. CDR1 and CDR2 from the germline V gene are DFQATT and SNEGSKA (reference sequence). DNA of the CDR3: TGCAGTGCTACCCTTTTTACTAGCACAGATACGCAGTATTTT. Protein: CSATLFTSTDTQYF.

The J gene is TRBJ2-7, the V gene TRBV25-1; D is possibly TRBD2 (5 bases). The V gene lost 2 bases and the J gene lost 7 bases, with 18 bases spanning the gap. The length of the CDR3 is 15 residues. Looked up from germline, CDR1 is MGHDK and CDR2 is SYGVNS. The CDR3 DNA is TGTGCCAGCAGTGAAACAGCGGTCCTAACTGGGGAGCAGTACTTC. Its protein product is CASSETAVLTGEQYF.

The chain links TRBV20-1 to TRBJ2-1; TRBD2 might be the D (6 bases). V gave up 4 bases and J gave up 6 bases, with 16 bases separating them. CDR1 and CDR2 from the germline V gene are DFQATT and SNEGSKA (reference sequence). This CDR3 comprises 14 residues. CDR3 coding DNA: TGCAGTGCTACCGCCGGGGGAGTGTTCAATGAGCAGTTCTTC. Translation: CSATAGGVFNEQFF.

This clonotype was counted many times. The chain is built from TRBV12-3 or TRBV12-4 and TRBJ2-5; the match to TRBD1 covers 8 bases. The V and J ends lost 5 bases and 5 bases, in that order; junction bases with no gene match: 7. There are 14 residues in the CDR3. The CDR3 nucleotides read TGTGCCAGCAGTACGGACAGGGATGAGGAGACCCAGTACTTC. This encodes CASSTDRDEETQYF.

The table lists this clonotype with a few counts. The genes are TRBV20-1 and TRBJ2-5, with 7 bases lining up with TRBD2. The CDR3 loop spans 18 amino acids. Losses at the gene ends were 6 bases for V and 2 bases for J; bases not matched to a gene: 21. Germline V gives CDR1 DFQATT, CDR2 SNEGSKA (reference sequence). CDR3 amino acids: CSADGSVEREATQETQYF. In DNA form, the CDR3 reads TGCAGTGCAGATGGATCCGTTGAACGGGAGGCCACACAAGAGACCCAGTACTTC.

This clonotype has a handful of counts. The chain joins TRBV30 to TRBJ1-1; D is undetermined. The V gene lost 3 bases and the J gene lost 4 bases, with 18 bases spanning the gap. This CDR3 spans 15 amino acids. Germline values: CDR1 GTSNPN, CDR2 SVGIG (reference sequence). DNA for the CDR3: TGTGCCTGGAGCCACTCCTGGCCGGAAGGCACTGAAGCTTTCTTT. This gives the protein CAWSHSWPEGTEAFF. Full variable domain (outside the CDR3, taken from reference TRBV30 and TRBJ1-1): SQTIHQWPATLVQPVGSPLSLECTVEGTSNPNLYWYRQAAGRGLQLLFYSVGIGQISSEVPQNLSASRPQDRQFILSSKKLLLSDSGFYLCAWSHSWPEGTEAFFGQGTRLTVV.

V and J are TRBV23-1 and TRBJ2-5; 8 positions agree with TRBD1. TRBV23-1 is known as an ORF, though its function is uncertain. Germline trimming cut 0 bases from V and 2 bases from J; bases unmatched to any gene: 8. CDR3 length: 17 amino acids. CDR3 sequence (DNA): TGCGCCAGCAGTCAATCGTCGCATCGGACAGGGCAAGAGACCCAGTACTTC. It encodes CASSQSSHRTGQETQYF.

This clonotype was seen at least ten times. The chain employs TRBV5-5 and TRBJ2-1; D could derive from TRBD1 or TRBD2 (5 bases each). V lost 7 bases to trimming and J lost 2 bases, with 13 bases between them. This CDR3 contains 14 residues. Germline CDR1 SGHKS, CDR2 YYEKEE (reference sequence). The CDR3 reads CASSGTNTYNEQFF. CDR3 nucleotide sequence: TGTGCCAGCTCCGGGACGAATACCTACAATGAGCAGTTCTTC.

This chain connects TRBV29-1 to TRBJ2-7; a possible D gene is TRBD1 (6 bases). The CDR3 spans 14 residues. The V gene lost 1 base and the J gene lost 3 bases, with 13 bases spanning the gap. CDR1 and CDR2 (germline): SQVTM, ANQGSEA. CDR3 in amino acids: CSVEGEGQIYEQYF. CDR3 in DNA: TGCAGCGTTGAAGGTGAAGGACAGATCTACGAGCAGTACTTC.

This clonotype was found once. Here the CDR3 reads CASSPITRALAGETQYF. DNA of the CDR3: TGTGCCAGCAGTCCCATAACCCGCGCCCTAGCGGGGGAGACCCAGTACTTC. The chain recombines TRBV12-3 or TRBV12-4 with TRBJ2-5; 9 nucleotides agree with TRBD2. CDR3 size: 17 residues. The ends lost 5 bases at V and 5 bases at J; junction bases unmatched: 15.

The J gene is TRBJ2-7, the V gene TRBV20-1; 8 bases line up with TRBD2. V lost 6 bases, J lost 1 base, and 8 bases stayed unmatched. Germline V gene sequence: CDR1 DFQATT, CDR2 SNEGSKA (reference sequence). The CDR3 sequence is 14 residues long. The CDR3 DNA is TGCAGTGCCGTGGCGGGGGGCAAGTCCTACGAGCAGTACTTC. It codes for CSAVAGGKSYEQYF.